These T cell receptor beta chains were read from a single sample in a study of T cells in Graves' hyperthyroidism and ophthalmopathy. Via MiXCR, TCRdb re-called the multiplex PCR reads, giving one row per CDR3 protein. The sample holds around 370,000 distinct CDR3 sequences, approximately 17% seen once. Sequenced input: blood. All receptors derive from a man aged 18 to 29 with Graves' ophthalmopathy. The CDR3 runs from the conserved cysteine through the conserved F or W.

CDR3aa,v_gene,j_gene
CASLQRGETQYF,TRBV18,TRBJ2-5
CASSYRDRPFYGYTF,TRBV28,TRBJ1-2
CASSLEGGGPRPGDNEQFF,TRBV5-6,TRBJ2-1
CASRGTGTEAEAFF,TRBV6-1,TRBJ1-1
CASGLAGTTGELFF,TRBV12-3/TRBV12-4,TRBJ2-2
CSAREGRETQYF,TRBV20-1,TRBJ2-5
CASSLASRGHEAQYF,TRBV7-2,TRBJ2-5
CASSPGGSGNTTYF,TRBV27,TRBJ1-3
CASSPRGGPTYEQYF,TRBV4-1,TRBJ2-7
CATSPDGTSAGYTF,TRBV15,TRBJ1-2
CASSSRDRASTDTQYF,TRBV11-2,TRBJ2-3
CATAPESTLISGNTIYF,TRBV15,TRBJ1-3
CAISWDSNEQFF,TRBV10-3,TRBJ2-1
CASSLSGTNTEAFF,TRBV5-1,TRBJ1-1
CASSQVGGAQTQYF,TRBV4-1,TRBJ2-5
CASSQGDRQPQHF,TRBV3-1,TRBJ1-5
CASSLGATGSNQPQHF,TRBV11-2,TRBJ1-5
CASSSIAGGRIEQFF,TRBV11-2,TRBJ2-1
CASSAHRDRETPYEQYF,TRBV2,TRBJ2-7
CASKGVIGDNSPLHF,TRBV7-2,TRBJ1-6
CASSEIRTGTYNEQFF,TRBV11-2,TRBJ2-1
CSALPPAGGNTIYF,TRBV20-1,TRBJ1-3
CASSQESALRVEKLFF,TRBV3-1,TRBJ1-4
CASRDRGNTGELFF,TRBV6-1,TRBJ2-2
CASSVGHRVTYEQYF,TRBV5-1,TRBJ2-7
CASSVSAGPYEQYF,TRBV7-8,TRBJ2-7
CASSGLGGKFNYGYTF,TRBV27,TRBJ1-2
CASRDRGSLETQYF,TRBV12-3/TRBV12-4,TRBJ2-5
CASSQGPGQGEAFF,TRBV3-1,TRBJ1-1
CASSIGLAGGEGNEQFF,TRBV5-6,TRBJ2-1
CASTILGGVYGYTF,TRBV28,TRBJ1-2
CASSRQGAYNEQFF,TRBV5-1,TRBJ2-1
CASSFSGQSDEQFF,TRBV27,TRBJ2-1
CSAPTSGGLMNTGELFF,TRBV20-1,TRBJ2-2
CASSYRDNTGELFF,TRBV6-2/TRBV6-3,TRBJ2-2
CASSLNTGELFF,TRBV5-1,TRBJ2-2
CASSLGQAKNIQYF,TRBV7-6,TRBJ2-4
CSAGGQNTGELFF,TRBV20-1,TRBJ2-2
CASLETPDRTYEQYF,TRBV6-1,TRBJ2-7
CASSLEADTEAFF,TRBV7-2,TRBJ1-1
CASSPQGAFSEQFF,TRBV19,TRBJ2-1
CASSLGILSYEQYF,TRBV11-2,TRBJ2-7
CASSFPAGGITGELFF,TRBV27,TRBJ2-2